Listed here is a single T cell receptor (beta chain). Its antigen is still unknown. There are no base qualities to consult, and no much larger clone falls within one base. These data come from a study of OX40 agonist ivuxolimab in advanced cancers. About the study as a whole: Ivuxolimab, which targeted the costimulatory receptor OX40 (CD134), was an agonistic, fully human IgG2 monoclonal antibody. Intravenous ivuxolimab was administered to patients every 2 weeks at six dose levels: 0.01, 0.1, 0.3, 1.5, 3 and 10 mg/kg. Of the approximately 50 dose-escalation patients, hepatocellular carcinoma was present in about 20, melanoma in around 15, renal cell carcinoma in 9 and head and neck cancer in 9. In the dose-escalation cohort, around 80% of patients were male, and the mean age was 60 years with a range of about 20 to 90. Prior anti-PD-1, anti-PD-L1 or anti-CTLA-4 therapy was permitted, and 40% to 50% of dose-escalation patients had received checkpoint inhibitors. Partial responses were achieved by three dose-escalation patients, of whom one had hepatocellular carcinoma and two had cutaneous melanoma. Peripheral TCRbeta sequencing was intended to test whether TCR sequence diversity was altered and clonal T-cell expansion was caused by ivuxolimab. The paper covers the monotherapy dose-escalation part of the phase I ivuxolimab trial, which included N of about 50 patients. The study at large found these results: In the 0.1-3.0 mg/kg groups, partial responders had among the lowest normalized peripheral clonal expansion, particularly in CD8+ T cells. After ivuxolimab, more expanded clones were found on average in CD8+ T cells than in CD4+ T cells. The antigen specificity of the peripheral T cells that underwent clonal expansion was not determined. Low levels of normalized T-cell clonal expansion were also seen in some patients who did not respond. At doses of 0.1 to 3.0 mg/kg, clonal expansion of both CD4+ and CD8+ T cells in blood was seen between baseline and week 6.

For sequencing of the TCRbeta CDR3 region, genomic DNA was extracted from the sorted cells. TCRbeta CDR3 regions were sequenced using the immunoSEQ Assay. Entries here come from immuneACCESS through TCRdb and include only in-frame sequences with V and J called. Some clones fail to appear in such tables; in the studies checked, an unresolved V gene covers under half of the shortfall, and the cause of the remainder is unknown. This sample has approximately 58,000 clones in its table, and roughly 84% of those were observed once. Jointly, the top ten make up less than 3.5% of the sample. The germline V gene sets CDR1 to SGHVS and CDR2 to FNYEAQ. The CDR3 runs 17 residues from the cysteine to the phenylalanine. The DNA shown is the 51-base CDR3, in frame from base 1. Relative to germline, V is missing 4 bases and J is missing 6 bases, with 14 bases of the junction outside any gene match. The trial excluded patients who had a history of autoimmune disease or were on systemic immunosuppression. Peripheral blood for TCR sequencing was collected from all dose cohorts at baseline, on cycle 4 day 1, and on cycle 7 day 1. Samples came from an open-label, multicenter, first-in-human phase I dose-escalation trial of ivuxolimab. Adults with locally advanced or metastatic melanoma, renal cell carcinoma, hepatocellular carcinoma or head and neck squamous cell carcinoma were enrolled in the trial. Before TCR sequencing, CD4+ T cells and CD8+ T cells from peripheral blood were sorted into separate populations.

The sequence is built from TRBV7-6 and TRBJ2-3; 9 central bases correspond to TRBD2. This receptor was taken from an adult with an advanced solid tumor such as melanoma, head and neck, liver or kidney cancer. The sample consisted of CD4+ or CD8+ T cells sorted from blood, taken in a trial of the OX40 agonist ivuxolimab. The DNA sequence is as follows: TGTGCCAGCAGCTCGAAGTGGGCGGGAGGGCCGTATGATACGCAGTATTTT. Its translation is CASSSKWAGGPYDTQYF.